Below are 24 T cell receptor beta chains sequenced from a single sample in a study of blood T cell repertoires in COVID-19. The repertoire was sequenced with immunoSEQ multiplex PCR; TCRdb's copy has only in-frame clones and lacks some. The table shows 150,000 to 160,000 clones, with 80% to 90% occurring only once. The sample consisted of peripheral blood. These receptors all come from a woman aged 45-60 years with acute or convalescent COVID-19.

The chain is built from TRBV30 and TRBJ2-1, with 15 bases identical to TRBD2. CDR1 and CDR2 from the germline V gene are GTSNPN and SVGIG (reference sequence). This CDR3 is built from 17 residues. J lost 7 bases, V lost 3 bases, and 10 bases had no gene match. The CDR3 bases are TGTGCCTGGAGCAGAGCCCTCGGGACTAGCGGGAGGAATGAGCAGTTCTTC. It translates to CAWSRALGTSGRNEQFF.

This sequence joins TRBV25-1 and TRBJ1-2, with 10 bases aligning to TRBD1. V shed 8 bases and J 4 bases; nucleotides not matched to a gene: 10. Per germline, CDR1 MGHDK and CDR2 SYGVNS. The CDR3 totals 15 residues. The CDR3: CASAAAGQGSYGYTF. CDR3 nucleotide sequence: TGTGCCAGCGCAGCCGCGGGACAGGGGTCCTATGGCTACACCTTC.

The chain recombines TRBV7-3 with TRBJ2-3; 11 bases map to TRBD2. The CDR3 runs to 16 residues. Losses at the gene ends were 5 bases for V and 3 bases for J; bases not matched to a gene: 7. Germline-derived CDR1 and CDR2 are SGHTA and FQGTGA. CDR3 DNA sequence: TGTGCCAGCAGCCTAATAGCGGGGGGGCCAACAGATACGCAGTATTTT. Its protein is CASSLIAGGPTDTQYF.

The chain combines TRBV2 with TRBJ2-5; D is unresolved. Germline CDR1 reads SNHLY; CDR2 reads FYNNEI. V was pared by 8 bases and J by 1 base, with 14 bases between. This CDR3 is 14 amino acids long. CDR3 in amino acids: CASSKNSRQETQYF. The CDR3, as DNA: TGTGCCAGCTCCAAGAACAGCCGCCAAGAGACCCAGTACTTC.

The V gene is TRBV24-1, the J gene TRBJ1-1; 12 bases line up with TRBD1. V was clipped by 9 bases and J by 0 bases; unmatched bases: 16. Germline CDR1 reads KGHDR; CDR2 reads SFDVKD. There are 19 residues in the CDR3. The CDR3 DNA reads TGTGCCACCGACGGGACAGGGGGCCATCGCATGGAAATGAACACTGAAGCTTTCTTT. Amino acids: CATDGTGGHRMEMNTEAFF.

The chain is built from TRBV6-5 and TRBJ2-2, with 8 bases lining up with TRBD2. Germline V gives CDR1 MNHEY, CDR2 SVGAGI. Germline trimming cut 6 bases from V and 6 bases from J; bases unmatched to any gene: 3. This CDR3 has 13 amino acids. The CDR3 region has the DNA TGTGCCAGCAGACCCGGGGGGGCCGGGGAGCTGTTTTTT. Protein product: CASRPGGAGELFF.

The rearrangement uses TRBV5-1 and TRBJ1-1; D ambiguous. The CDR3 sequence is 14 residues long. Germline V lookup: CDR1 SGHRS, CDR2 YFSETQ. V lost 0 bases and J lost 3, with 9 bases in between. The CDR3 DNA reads TGCGCCAGCAGCTTGGACCCGGAGGACACTGAAGCTTTCTTT. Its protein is CASSLDPEDTEAFF.

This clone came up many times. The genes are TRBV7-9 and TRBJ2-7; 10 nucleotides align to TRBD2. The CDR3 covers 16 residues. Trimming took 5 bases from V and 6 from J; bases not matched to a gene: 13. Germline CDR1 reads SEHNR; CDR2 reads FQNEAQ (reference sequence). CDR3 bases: TGTGCCAGCAGCACTAGCGGGGCGACCTTTTTGAGCGAGCAGTACTTC. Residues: CASSTSGATFLSEQYF.

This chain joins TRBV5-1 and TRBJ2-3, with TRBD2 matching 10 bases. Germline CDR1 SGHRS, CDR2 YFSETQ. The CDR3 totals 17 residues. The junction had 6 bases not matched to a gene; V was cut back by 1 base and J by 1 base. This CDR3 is CASSLPWTSGGTDTQYF. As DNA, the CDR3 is TGCGCCAGCAGCTTGCCCTGGACTAGCGGAGGCACAGATACGCAGTATTTT.

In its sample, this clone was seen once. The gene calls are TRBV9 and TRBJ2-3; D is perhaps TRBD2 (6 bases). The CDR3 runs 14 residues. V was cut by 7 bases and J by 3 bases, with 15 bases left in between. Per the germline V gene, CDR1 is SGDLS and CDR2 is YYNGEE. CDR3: CASAPWGVTDTQYF. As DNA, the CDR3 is TGTGCCAGCGCCCCGTGGGGGGTAACAGATACGCAGTATTTT.

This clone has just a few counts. CDR3 protein: CASGWTGQNSPLHF. For the CDR3, the DNA is TGTGCCAGCGGTTGGACAGGGCAGAATTCACCCCTCCACTTT. The rearrangement uses TRBV28 and TRBJ1-6; 8 bases agree with TRBD1. The J segment lost 7 bases and the V segment lost 8 bases, leaving 7 bases of the junction unmatched. Germline assignment: CDR1 MDHEN and CDR2 SYDVKM. The CDR3 contains 14 residues.

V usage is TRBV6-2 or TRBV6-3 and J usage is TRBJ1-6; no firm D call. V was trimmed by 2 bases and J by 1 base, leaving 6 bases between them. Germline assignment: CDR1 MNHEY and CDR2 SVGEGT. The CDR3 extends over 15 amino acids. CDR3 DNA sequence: TGTGCCAGCAGTTACACGGGGTCCTATAATTCACCCCTCCACTTT. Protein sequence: CASSYTGSYNSPLHF.

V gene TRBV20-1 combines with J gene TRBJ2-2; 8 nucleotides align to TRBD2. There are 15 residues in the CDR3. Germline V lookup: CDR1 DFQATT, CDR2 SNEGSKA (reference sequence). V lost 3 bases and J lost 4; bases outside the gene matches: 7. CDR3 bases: TGCAGTGCTAGTAGCGGGAATCCACTCACCGGGGAGCTGTTTTTT. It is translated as CSASSGNPLTGELFF.

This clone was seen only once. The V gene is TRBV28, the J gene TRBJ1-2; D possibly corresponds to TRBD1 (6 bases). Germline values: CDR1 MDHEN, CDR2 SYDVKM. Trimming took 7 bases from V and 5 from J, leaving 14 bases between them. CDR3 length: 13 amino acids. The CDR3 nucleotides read TGTGCCAGCATGGTCCAGGGGAGATATGGCTACACCTTC. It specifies CASMVQGRYGYTF.

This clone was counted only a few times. The CDR3 region is CASSEQGWNSPLHF. In DNA, the CDR3 is TGTGCCAGCAGCGAACAGGGTTGGAATTCACCCCTCCACTTT. The rearrangement joins TRBV7-9 to TRBJ1-6, with D possibly TRBD1 on 6 matching bases. Per the germline V gene, CDR1 is SEHNR and CDR2 is FQNEAQ (reference sequence). The CDR3 loop spans 14 amino acids. Trimming took 5 bases from V and 7 from J, leaving 12 bases between them.

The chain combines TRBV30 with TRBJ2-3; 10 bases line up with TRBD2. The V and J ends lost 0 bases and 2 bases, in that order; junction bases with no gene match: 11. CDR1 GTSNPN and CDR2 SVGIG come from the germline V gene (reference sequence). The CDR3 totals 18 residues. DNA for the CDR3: TGTGCCTGGAGTGTATTCGGCTCGCTAGCGGGGGACACAGATACGCAGTATTTT. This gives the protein CAWSVFGSLAGDTDTQYF.

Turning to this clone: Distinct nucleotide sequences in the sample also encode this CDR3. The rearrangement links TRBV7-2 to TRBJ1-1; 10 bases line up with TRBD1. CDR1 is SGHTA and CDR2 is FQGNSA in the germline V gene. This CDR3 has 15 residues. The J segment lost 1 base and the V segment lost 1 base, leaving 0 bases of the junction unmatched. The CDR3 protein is CASSLGTGGNTEAFF. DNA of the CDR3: TGTGCCAGCAGCTTAGGGACAGGGGGGAACACTGAAGCTTTCTTT.

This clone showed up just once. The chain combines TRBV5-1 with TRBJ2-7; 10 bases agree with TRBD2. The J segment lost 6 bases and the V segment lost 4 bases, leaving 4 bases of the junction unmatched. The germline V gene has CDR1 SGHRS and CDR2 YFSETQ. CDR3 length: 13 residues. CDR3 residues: CASSPSGSLEQYF. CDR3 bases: TGCGCCAGCAGCCCTAGCGGGAGTCTCGAGCAGTACTTC.

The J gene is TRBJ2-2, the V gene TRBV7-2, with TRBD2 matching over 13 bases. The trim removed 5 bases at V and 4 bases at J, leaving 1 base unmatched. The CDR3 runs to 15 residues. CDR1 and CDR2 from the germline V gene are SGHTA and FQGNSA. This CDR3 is CASSRTSGSTGELFF. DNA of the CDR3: TGTGCCAGCAGCCGGACTAGCGGGAGCACCGGGGAGCTGTTTTTT. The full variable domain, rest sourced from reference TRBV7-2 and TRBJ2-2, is GAGVSQSPSNKVTEKGKDVELRCDPISGHTALYWYRQSLGQGLEFLIYFQGNSAPDKSGLPSDRFSAERTGGSVSTLTIQRTQQEDSAVYLCASSRTSGSTGELFFGEGSRLTVL.

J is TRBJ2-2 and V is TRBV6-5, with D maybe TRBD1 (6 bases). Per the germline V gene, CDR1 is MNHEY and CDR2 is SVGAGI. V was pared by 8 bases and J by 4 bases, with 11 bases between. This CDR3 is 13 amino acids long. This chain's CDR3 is CASAGAFTGELFF. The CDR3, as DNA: TGTGCCAGCGCAGGGGCGTTCACCGGGGAGCTGTTTTTT.

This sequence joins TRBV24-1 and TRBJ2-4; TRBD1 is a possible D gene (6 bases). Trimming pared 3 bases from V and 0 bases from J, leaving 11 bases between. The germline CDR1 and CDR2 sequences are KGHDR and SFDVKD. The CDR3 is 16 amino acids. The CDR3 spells CATSDPGQRAKNIQYF. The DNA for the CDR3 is TGTGCCACCAGTGATCCCGGACAGCGAGCCAAAAACATTCAGTACTTC.

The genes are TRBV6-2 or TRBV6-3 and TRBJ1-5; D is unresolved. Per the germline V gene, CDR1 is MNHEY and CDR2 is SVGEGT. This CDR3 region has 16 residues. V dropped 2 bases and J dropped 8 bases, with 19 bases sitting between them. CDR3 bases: TGTGCCAGCAGTTACGGTATTTTTTACCAAACTGAGCCCCAGCATTTT. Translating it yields CASSYGIFYQTEPQHF.

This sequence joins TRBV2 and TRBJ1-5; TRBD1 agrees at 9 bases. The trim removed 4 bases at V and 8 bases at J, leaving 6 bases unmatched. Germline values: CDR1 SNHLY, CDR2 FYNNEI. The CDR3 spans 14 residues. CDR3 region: CASSGEQGAKPQHF. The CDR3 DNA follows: TGTGCCAGCAGTGGGGAACAGGGGGCAAAGCCCCAGCATTTT.

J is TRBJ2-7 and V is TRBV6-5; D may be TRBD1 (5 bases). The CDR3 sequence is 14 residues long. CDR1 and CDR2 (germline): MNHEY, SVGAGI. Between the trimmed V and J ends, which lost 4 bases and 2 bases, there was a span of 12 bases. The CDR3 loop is CASSFLDRAYEQYF. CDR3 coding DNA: TGTGCCAGCAGTTTCCTCGACAGAGCCTACGAGCAGTACTTC.